This TCR beta chain originates from a study of T cell responses to AZD1222 COVID-19 vaccine. General study points: Repertoire sampling occurred only after the peak T cell response. White British donors predominated, females outnumbered males, and clonal diversity was possibly underestimated.

Profiling relied on immunoSEQ multiplex PCR, and the TCRdb table lists in-frame clones only, not all of them. Seen here are approximately 270,000 clones, approximately 94% observed once, and the top ten hold less than 0.65%. As for this clone: Its antigen is as yet unknown.

This CDR3 has 15 residues. The ends were cut back, 3 bases at V and 4 bases at J, with 13 bases in the middle. Germline V gives CDR1 SGHKS, CDR2 YYEKEE (reference sequence). Second-dose intervals of approximately 4 or approximately 12 weeks were pooled. The sample in question was peripheral blood, obtained 28 days after the second AZD1222 dose. This clonotype was sampled from an adult who received the AZD1222 COVID-19 vaccine. The V gene is TRBV5-5, the J gene TRBJ2-2, with a possible D match to TRBD2 (6 bases). The chain's CDR3 is CASSWGTGVTGELFF. CDR3 DNA sequence: TGTGCCAGCAGCTGGGGGACGGGGGTCACCGGGGAGCTGTTTTTT.